The 19 T cell receptor beta chains below all came from one sample that was sequenced in a study of shared clonotypes between healthy human individuals. The table came from immunoSEQ multiplex PCR; TCRdb's copy has only in-frame clones and leaves some out. Here the sample spans a few hundred thousand clones, roughly 97% being singletons. Sequenced sample: naive CD4+ T cells sorted from blood. Noted subset: CD45RA+ positively selected. All receptors come from a woman aged 30 to 39 in good health.

About this clone itself: Other nucleotide sequences in the sample specify the same CDR3. The V call is TRBV28, the J call TRBJ2-7; D might be TRBD1 (6 bases). This CDR3 has 13 residues. Germline V gene data show CDR1 as MDHEN and CDR2 as SYDVKM. V lost 5 bases and J 1 base, leaving 9 bases between the germline ends. As DNA, the CDR3 is TGTGCCAGCAGTCTAGGACAGTCCTACGAGCAGTACTTC. Residues: CASSLGQSYEQYF.

The chain has TRBV4-1 and TRBJ1-1; the D is unclear. The V and J ends lost 1 base and 1 base respectively, with 10 bases between them. Germline CDR1 and CDR2: MGHRA and YSYEKL. CDR3 length equals 15 residues. DNA for the CDR3: TGCGCCAGCAGCCAAGGTCGTGCTCCGAACACTGAAGCTTTCTTT. It translates to CASSQGRAPNTEAFF.

The chain couples TRBV10-3 to TRBJ1-5, with D hard to call. Germline V lookup: CDR1 ENHRY, CDR2 SYGVKD. V was clipped by 2 bases and J by 4 bases, with 3 bases between them. CDR3 size: 12 residues. CDR3 region: CAISEGNQPQHF. Here the CDR3 DNA reads TGTGCCATCAGTGAGGGGAATCAGCCCCAGCATTTT.

The rearrangement joins TRBV21-1 to TRBJ2-7; the D call in the table, TRBD2, was not verified against the DNA. TRBV21-1 is an annotated pseudogene. CDR3 length equals 15 residues. The CDR3 DNA follows: TGTGCCAGCATCCCACCCGAGACGCGGATCTACGAGCAGTACTTC. This sequence encodes CASIPPETRIYEQYF.

This clone occurred a few times. V gene TRBV2 combines with J gene TRBJ2-2; D gene unclear. The CDR3 contains 12 residues. Germline V gives CDR1 SNHLY, CDR2 FYNNEI. V was pared by 7 bases and J by 3 bases, with 6 bases between. CDR3 DNA sequence: TGTGCCAGCAAGAAGGACACCGGGGAGCTGTTTTTT. Protein: CASKKDTGELFF.

This chain links TRBV5-1 with TRBJ1-1, with D uncertain. Deletions cut 0 bases from V and 1 base from J, with 10 bases between. The germline V gene encodes CDR1 SGHRS and CDR2 YFSETQ. CDR3 length: 15 residues. As DNA, the CDR3 is TGCGCCAGCAGCTTGGTCGGCAGTGCGAACACTGAAGCTTTCTTT. Its protein product is CASSLVGSANTEAFF.

This chain links TRBV11-3 with TRBJ2-2; D possibly corresponds to TRBD2 (5 bases). V was cut by 7 bases and J by 0 bases, with 18 bases left in between. Germline values: CDR1 SGHNT, CDR2 YENEEA. The CDR3 runs 17 residues. CDR3 DNA: TGTGCCAGCAAGGGATCCACGTGGACTGCGAACACCGGGGAGCTGTTTTTT. Residues: CASKGSTWTANTGELFF.

The rearrangement links TRBV30 to TRBJ1-2, with a weak D call TRBD1 (5 bases). Germline lookup yields CDR1 GTSNPN and CDR2 SVGIG (reference sequence). The CDR3 is 14 residues long. The V and J ends lost 0 bases and 8 bases respectively, with 16 bases between them. The CDR3 loop is CAWSVLRGARGYTF. For the CDR3, the DNA is TGTGCCTGGAGTGTACTTAGAGGGGCTCGGGGCTACACCTTC.

V is TRBV5-6 and J is TRBJ1-2, with D unclear. Germline CDR1 is SGHDT and CDR2 is YYEEEE. V lost 4 bases, J lost 0 bases, and 4 bases lay in between. The CDR3 has 12 amino acids. The CDR3 bases are TGTGCCAGCAGCCAAACTAACTATGGCTACACCTTC. It codes for CASSQTNYGYTF.

This clone was seen a few times. The chain is built from TRBV2 and TRBJ1-5; a possible D gene is TRBD1 (6 bases). This CDR3 comprises 13 residues. The V and J ends lost 4 bases and 6 bases respectively, with 10 bases between them. CDR1 and CDR2 (germline): SNHLY, FYNNEI. As DNA, the CDR3 is TGTGCCAGCAGTGCTGGGGGCCGTCAGCCCCAGCATTTT. Its translation: CASSAGGRQPQHF.

This clone was detected once. The genes are TRBV19 and TRBJ2-1; the match to TRBD2 covers 8 bases. Germline trimming cut 6 bases from V and 7 bases from J; bases unmatched to any gene: 11. CDR3 length: 15 residues. Germline lookup yields CDR1 LNHDA and CDR2 SQIVND (reference sequence). The CDR3 nucleotides read TGTGCCAGTAGCGGAGACGGGAGGGGTTGGAATGAGCAGTTCTTC. Its translation: CASSGDGRGWNEQFF.

This chain connects TRBV28 to TRBJ1-1, with D hard to call. This CDR3 is 13 amino acids long. Germline CDR1 reads MDHEN; CDR2 reads SYDVKM. V lost 5 bases and J 4 bases, leaving 11 bases between the germline ends. The CDR3 DNA reads as TGTGCCAGCAGTGGGCCGGTCGGCACTGAAGCTTTCTTT. This codes for CASSGPVGTEAFF.

The rearrangement joins TRBV5-1 to TRBJ2-7, with 12 positions matching TRBD2. Trimming removed 4 bases from V and 3 bases from J; junction bases left unmatched: 11. The CDR3 totals 17 residues. Germline CDR1 reads SGHRS; CDR2 reads YFSETQ. The CDR3 sequence is CASSPPATSGRNYEQYF. DNA of the CDR3: TGCGCCAGCAGCCCCCCTGCTACTAGCGGGAGGAACTACGAGCAGTACTTC.

The rearrangement joins TRBV5-1 to TRBJ2-6; 7 bases line up with TRBD1. The V gene end was trimmed by 0 bases and the J gene end by 0 bases; junction bases not matched to a gene: 3. Germline assignment: CDR1 SGHRS and CDR2 YFSETQ. The CDR3 has 17 residues. CDR3 residues: CASSLGTGFSGANVLTF. The CDR3 DNA follows: TGCGCCAGCAGCTTGGGGACAGGATTCTCTGGGGCCAACGTCCTGACTTTC.

This chain uses TRBV2 with TRBJ1-1; D is perhaps TRBD1 (6 bases). V was pared by 6 bases and J by 5 bases, with 19 bases between. This CDR3 has 15 amino acids. Germline values: CDR1 SNHLY, CDR2 FYNNEI. In DNA form, the CDR3 reads TGTGCCAGCAGCAGTGTAGAACAGGGAGGTACTGAAGCTTTCTTT. This sequence encodes CASSSVEQGGTEAFF. Looking up the rest from reference TRBV2 and TRBJ1-1 gives the full variable domain: EPEVTQTPSHQVTQMGQEVILRCVPISNHLYFYWYRQILGQKVEFLVSFYNNEISEKSEIFDDQFSVERPDGSNFTLKIRSTKLEDSAMYFCASSSVEQGGTEAFFGQGTRLTVV.

This clone has just one count. The J gene is TRBJ2-3, the V gene TRBV19; possibly TRBD1 or TRBD2 for D (5 bases each). Germline CDR1 reads LNHDA; CDR2 reads SQIVND (reference sequence). The CDR3 loop spans 16 amino acids. V was shortened by 3 bases and J by 0 bases, with 13 bases between the two germline ends. The CDR3 protein is CASSIGADTSTDTQYF. CDR3 bases: TGTGCCAGTAGTATCGGGGCGGATACTAGCACAGATACGCAGTATTTT.

This chain connects TRBV5-1 to TRBJ2-7; 7 bases are shared with TRBD1. V trimming: 6 bases; J trimming: 1 base; junction bases outside the gene matches: 4. In germline, CDR1 is SGHRS, CDR2 YFSETQ. This CDR3 spans 13 amino acids. The CDR3 loop reads CASTQGNSYEQYF. The CDR3 coding sequence is TGCGCCAGCACACAGGGGAATTCCTACGAGCAGTACTTC.

J is TRBJ2-2 and V is TRBV5-1; no definite D call. From germline, CDR1 is SGHRS and CDR2 YFSETQ. There are 13 residues in the CDR3. Trimming left V 4 bases short and J 6 bases short, with 10 bases between. Written as DNA, the CDR3 is TGCGCCAGCAGCGCAGGTCTACCCGGGGAGCTGTTTTTT. It codes for CASSAGLPGELFF.

This clone occurred once. V usage is TRBV5-1 and J usage is TRBJ2-7, with 10 nucleotides matching TRBD1. This CDR3 has 15 residues. Germline V gives CDR1 SGHRS, CDR2 YFSETQ. V lost 5 bases to trimming and J lost 4 bases; unmatched junction nucleotides: 9. The CDR3 region is CASRGPGQGRYEQYF. The CDR3 DNA reads as TGCGCCAGCAGGGGACCGGGACAGGGGAGGTACGAGCAGTACTTC.